One and the same sample provided the 12 T cell receptor beta chains below, sequenced in a study of blood T cells in healthy people across ages. Primers used in a second PCR of roughly 7 to 12 cycles were a sample-barcoded 5' primer and a J-beta primer mix. TCRdb re-analysed the 5' RACE reads in MiXCR, keeping a single row per CDR3 protein. The sample shows over 600,000 distinct CDR3 sequences, roughly 50% of them seen only once. The specimen was blood. The receptors were sampled from a man in his forties in good health.

The chain carries TRBV12-3 or TRBV12-4 and TRBJ2-4; D gene unclear. The CDR3 sequence is 13 residues long. The V gene lost 6 bases and the J gene lost 6 bases, with 12 bases spanning the gap. The CDR3 region has the DNA TGTGCCAGCAGAAGTTCGGGCTTAAACATTCAGTACTTC. Translation gives CASRSSGLNIQYF.

V is TRBV11-2 and J is TRBJ1-1, with no clear D. Trimming took off 5 bases at V and 0 bases at J, with 10 bases between the two ends. The CDR3 sequence is 14 residues long. The germline CDR1 and CDR2 sequences are SGHAT and FQNNGV. The CDR3 region is CASSKLGVNTEAFF. CDR3 nucleotides: TGTGCCAGCAGCAAACTGGGAGTGAACACTGAAGCTTTCTTT.

V is TRBV29-1 and J is TRBJ2-1, with TRBD1 matching 12 bases. Matching the DNA end better, TRBJ2-7 makes the J call doubtful. The germline V gene has CDR1 SQVTM and CDR2 ANQGSEA. This CDR3 contains 13 residues. The CDR3 DNA is TGCAGCGCCTCCGGGACAGGGGGCCACGAGCAGTACTTC. Translating it yields CSASGTGGHEQYF.

The chain couples TRBV4-1 to TRBJ2-2, with D perhaps matching TRBD1 (6 bases). V shed 6 bases and J shed 6 bases, with 14 bases lying between them. This CDR3 region has 14 residues. Germline V CDR1 and CDR2: MGHRA, YSYEKL. Here the CDR3 DNA reads TGCGCCAGCAGATCGAACCAGGGGCCCGGGGAGCTGTTTTTT. The encoded protein is CASRSNQGPGELFF.

The chain links TRBV4-1 to TRBJ2-5; unclear D gene. There are 13 residues in the CDR3. Germline CDR1 MGHRA, CDR2 YSYEKL. The V and J ends lost 4 bases and 5 bases respectively, with 11 bases between them. CDR3 DNA sequence: TGCGCCAGCAGCCTCCGGTTCACGGAGACCCAGTACTTC. It translates to CASSLRFTETQYF.

J is TRBJ2-3 and V is TRBV6-1, with D possibly TRBD2 on 5 matching bases. The CDR3 covers 15 residues. V was cut by 2 bases and J by 0 bases, with 9 bases left in between. In germline, CDR1 is MNHNS, CDR2 SASEGT. DNA of the CDR3: TGTGCCAGCAGTGAACCGGGGATTAGCACAGATACGCAGTATTTT. This encodes CASSEPGISTDTQYF.

This sequence joins TRBV24-1 and TRBJ2-3; the D gene is possibly TRBD1 (6 bases). V was pared by 0 bases and J by 3 bases, with 9 bases between. CDR3 size: 15 residues. Germline loops: CDR1 KGHDR, CDR2 SFDVKD. CDR3 amino acids: CATSDLPRGTDTQYF. Here the CDR3 DNA reads TGTGCCACCAGTGATTTGCCCAGGGGAACAGATACGCAGTATTTT.

The chain couples TRBV4-1 to TRBJ2-3, with D possibly being TRBD1 or TRBD2 (5 bases each). With 0 bases removed from V and 6 bases from J, the gap between germline ends came to 19 bases. CDR3 length equals 17 residues. Germline V gene lookup returns CDR1 MGHRA and CDR2 YSYEKL. The CDR3 nucleotides are TGCGCCAGCAGCCAAGATTCCGGGGCCCTAAGGAGCGATACGCAGTATTTT. This encodes CASSQDSGALRSDTQYF.

This clonotype occurred a few times. This sequence joins TRBV7-2 and TRBJ2-3; 10 bases fit TRBD1. V lost 1 base, J lost 3 bases, and 4 bases stayed unmatched. The CDR3 is 16 residues long. Germline loops: CDR1 SGHTA, CDR2 FQGNSA. This CDR3 is CASSLGRTGGTDTQYF. CDR3 nucleotides: TGTGCCAGCAGCTTAGGAAGGACAGGGGGGACAGATACGCAGTATTTT.

In this sample, this clonotype turned up many times. V and J are TRBV6-5 and TRBJ1-1; D is undetermined. CDR3 length: 13 residues. The germline V gene has CDR1 MNHEY and CDR2 SVGAGI. V lost 4 bases, J lost 0 bases, and 6 bases lay in between. CDR3: CASSSMMNTEAFF. The CDR3 DNA sequence: TGTGCCAGCAGTTCCATGATGAACACTGAAGCTTTCTTT.

The chain has TRBV6-4 and TRBJ2-5; TRBD2 aligns across 9 bases. Germline V CDR1 and CDR2: MRHNA, SNTAGT. The trim removed 2 bases at V and 11 bases at J, leaving 6 bases unmatched. This CDR3 contains 13 residues. Written as DNA, the CDR3 is TGTGCCAGCAGTGACGGGACTAGCAATGAGCAGTACTTC. Protein product: CASSDGTSNEQYF.

The chain is built from TRBV6-1 and TRBJ1-2, with D unresolved. The CDR3 loop spans 13 amino acids. Trimming stripped 4 bases from V and 6 bases from J, with 12 bases between. Looked up from germline, CDR1 is MNHNS and CDR2 is SASEGT. CDR3 bases: TGTGCCAGCAGTGTACTGAGATCCGATGGCTACACCTTC. Translating gives CASSVLRSDGYTF.